The present entry profiles one TCR beta chain with its context. Per the original methods: Reference gene primer amplification yielded estimated nucleated cell counts. Sequencing used immunoSEQ multiplex PCR; TCRdb keeps in-frame clones, though not all of them. V and J calls plus clone size are reproduced from that table; the DNA served to infer D and trimming. The sample lists about 98,000 clones, 91% seen once, with 3.5% to 4.5% in the top ten. This entry comes from a study of blood T cell repertoires in COVID-19. Across the study: Samples taken during acute and convalescent COVID-19 were collected in the United States, Italy and Spain. The cDNA or gDNA used as material had been derived from T cells, B-cell-depleted T cells, or PBMCs.

CDR3 length equals 16 residues. The germline V gene encodes CDR1 MGHRA and CDR2 YSYEKL. The V end was cut by 1 base, the J end by 0 bases, with 10 bases between. This clonotype was obtained from a man aged 18 to 35 with acute or convalescent COVID-19. The sample comprised peripheral blood. This rearrangement joins TRBV4-1 to TRBJ2-1; D may be TRBD2 (6 bases). CDR3 in DNA: TGCGCCAGCAGCCAAGTTGGAGGGAGCTCCTACAATGAGCAGTTCTTC. Translation: CASSQVGGSSYNEQFF.